What follows are 30 T cell receptor beta chains derived from one specimen sequenced in a study of blood T cell repertoires in COVID-19. Clones were read by immunoSEQ multiplex PCR, and TCRdb kept only the in-frame ones, dropping some. The sample contains 150,000 to 200,000 clones, around 80% of which appear only once. Sample: peripheral blood. The receptors derive from a man in his 70s with active or convalescent COVID-19.

The CDR3 loop is CASSQELQGHTEAFF. CDR3 nucleotides: TGCGCCAGCAGCCAAGAGTTACAGGGGCACACTGAAGCTTTCTTT. This sequence joins TRBV4-3 and TRBJ1-1; 7 bases are shared with TRBD1. V dropped 0 bases and J dropped 3; count of bases not matched to a gene: 4. The CDR3 is 15 residues long. Germline lookup yields CDR1 LGHNA and CDR2 YSLEER.

The chain links TRBV18 to TRBJ1-1, with D perhaps TRBD1 (5 bases). This CDR3 has 15 amino acids. Germline V gene data show CDR1 as KGHSH and CDR2 as LQKENI. Trimming removed 3 bases from V and 6 bases from J, with 17 bases in between. CDR3 DNA: TGTGCCAGCTCACCGAATGGCGGGGGGGATGCTGAAGCTTTCTTT. Its protein is CASSPNGGGDAEAFF.

The chain joins TRBV6-2 or TRBV6-3 to TRBJ1-1; TRBD1 agrees at 9 bases. Germline V CDR1 and CDR2: MNHEY, SVGEGT. CDR3 length: 14 residues. The V and J ends lost 4 bases and 7 bases, in that order; junction bases with no gene match: 7. CDR3 amino acids: CASSSPTTGGEAFF. The CDR3 nucleotides are TGTGCCAGCAGTTCCCCGACGACAGGGGGTGAAGCTTTCTTT.

This clone was detected only once. The sample contains more than one DNA sequence encoding this CDR3. V usage is TRBV3-1 (or the pseudogene TRBV3-2) and J usage is TRBJ2-1; 10 bases fit TRBD1. With 5 bases clipped from V and 4 bases from J, the junction kept 5 bases outside the gene matches. The CDR3 covers 15 residues. CDR1 and CDR2 from the germline V gene are LGHDT and YNNKEL (reference sequence). CDR3: CASSRDRGTYNEQFF. CDR3 nucleotide sequence: TGTGCCAGCAGCAGGGACAGGGGAACGTACAATGAGCAGTTCTTC.

The chain has TRBV5-1 and TRBJ1-4, with 8 positions matching TRBD1. The CDR3 is 13 amino acids. Germline values: CDR1 SGHRS, CDR2 YFSETQ. Unmatched junction bases numbered 1, after V lost 6 bases and J lost 3 bases. In DNA form, the CDR3 reads TGCGCCAGCAAACAGGGGGCTAATGAAAAACTGTTTTTT. Its protein is CASKQGANEKLFF.

V usage is TRBV2 and J usage is TRBJ1-3; 8 positions match TRBD1. With V trimmed by 5 bases and J by 2 bases, 2 bases remained unmatched. CDR3 size: 14 residues. Looked up from germline, CDR1 is SNHLY and CDR2 is FYNNEI. CDR3 DNA: TGTGCCAGCAGTTCGGACAGGGCTGGAAACACCATATATTTT. Translated, it gives CASSSDRAGNTIYF. The whole variable domain, remainder taken from reference TRBV2 and TRBJ1-3, is EPEVTQTPSHQVTQMGQEVILRCVPISNHLYFYWYRQILGQKVEFLVSFYNNEISEKSEIFDDQFSVERPDGSNFTLKIRSTKLEDSAMYFCASSSDRAGNTIYFGEGSWLTVV.

The chain uses TRBV19 and TRBJ1-5; 7 positions agree with TRBD1. Unmatched junction bases numbered 9, after V lost 10 bases and J lost 6 bases. Per the germline V gene, CDR1 is LNHDA and CDR2 is SQIVND (reference sequence). The CDR3 is 13 residues long. DNA for the CDR3: TGTGCCACCAGCAGGACAGGTGGTCAGCCCCAGCATTTT. This translates into CATSRTGGQPQHF.

The rearrangement joins TRBV5-1 to TRBJ2-1; maybe TRBD1 (7 bases). The CDR3 length is 18 residues. Trimming removed 5 bases from V and 7 bases from J, with 28 bases in between. The germline CDR1 and CDR2 sequences are SGHRS and YFSETQ. In DNA form, the CDR3 reads TGCGCCAGCAGGGAGGGGGCCCGTGCGAGGGATTTTATTAATGAGCAGTTCTTC. As protein: CASREGARARDFINEQFF.

This chain links TRBV12-3 or TRBV12-4 with TRBJ2-5; possible D gene TRBD2, 5 bases. The germline V and J ends were trimmed by 1 base and 6 bases, with 6 bases remaining between them. This CDR3 spans 12 amino acids. The DNA of the CDR3 is TGTGCCAGCAGTTTAGACGGGAAGACCCAGTACTTC. This sequence encodes CASSLDGKTQYF.

CDR3 DNA: TGTGCCAGCTCACCCTCGCCAACTAACACTGAAGCTTTCTTT. Translation gives CASSPSPTNTEAFF. The chain links TRBV18 to TRBJ1-1; no firm D call. V lost 3 bases, J lost 2 bases, and 10 bases lay in between. The CDR3 contains 14 residues. Germline values: CDR1 KGHSH, CDR2 LQKENI.

The chain is built from TRBV2 and TRBJ2-2, with D uncertain. V was shortened by 5 bases and J by 6 bases, with 7 bases between the two germline ends. The germline gives CDR1 SNHLY, CDR2 FYNNEI. The CDR3 consists of 12 residues. As DNA, the CDR3 is TGTGCCAGCAGTTACTACCCCGGGGAGCTGTTTTTT. Translation gives CASSYYPGELFF. Full variable domain (remainder filled in from reference TRBV2 and TRBJ2-2): EPEVTQTPSHQVTQMGQEVILRCVPISNHLYFYWYRQILGQKVEFLVSFYNNEISEKSEIFDDQFSVERPDGSNFTLKIRSTKLEDSAMYFCASSYYPGELFFGEGSRLTVL.

V is TRBV30 and J is TRBJ1-5; possible D gene TRBD1, 5 bases. From germline, CDR1 is GTSNPN and CDR2 SVGIG (reference sequence). Trimming pared 4 bases from V and 0 bases from J, leaving 13 bases between. The CDR3 spans 15 residues. CDR3 DNA sequence: TGTGCCTGGAACTTCAAGGGACTTAGCAATCAGCCCCAGCATTTT. Translated: CAWNFKGLSNQPQHF.

The chain links TRBV6-5 to TRBJ1-1; 9 nucleotides align to TRBD1. CDR3 length: 14 amino acids. Germline CDR1 MNHEY, CDR2 SVGAGI. Trimming took 6 bases from V and 1 from J; bases not matched to a gene: 3. The CDR3 spells CASRKQGANTEAFF. As DNA, the CDR3 is TGTGCCAGCAGAAAACAGGGGGCGAACACTGAAGCTTTCTTT.

This clone has a single count. The chain combines TRBV29-1 with TRBJ2-7; 8 nucleotides align to TRBD2. This CDR3 is built from 15 residues. In germline, CDR1 is SQVTM, CDR2 ANQGSEA. Losses at the gene ends were 6 bases for V and 2 bases for J; bases not matched to a gene: 12. The CDR3 protein is CSVTIIAGPPYEQYF. In nucleotides, the CDR3 is TGCAGCGTCACCATTATAGCGGGACCGCCCTACGAGCAGTACTTC.

The gene calls are TRBV5-5 and TRBJ2-5; D unresolved. Trimming left V 0 bases short and J 2 bases short, with 11 bases between. This CDR3 has 15 amino acids. CDR1 is SGHKS and CDR2 is YYEKEE in the germline V gene (reference sequence). The CDR3 spells CASSLAGRSQETQYF. As DNA, the CDR3 is TGTGCCAGCAGCTTGGCTGGTCGGAGTCAAGAGACCCAGTACTTC.

This chain connects TRBV5-1 to TRBJ1-1; D is unresolved. Trimming took off 4 bases at V and 3 bases at J, with 16 bases between the two ends. Germline-derived CDR1 and CDR2 are SGHRS and YFSETQ. The CDR3 sequence is 15 residues long. CDR3 nucleotide sequence: TGCGCCAGCAGCCCACTCGCCGGGGAGGACACTGAAGCTTTCTTT. Amino acids: CASSPLAGEDTEAFF.

CDR3 in amino acids: CASSSPGDEAFF. The CDR3 bases are TGCGCCAGCAGCTCACCAGGGGATGAAGCTTTCTTT. The chain joins TRBV5-1 to TRBJ1-1; D is possibly TRBD1 (6 bases). The germline V gene has CDR1 SGHRS and CDR2 YFSETQ. V gave up 3 bases and J gave up 7 bases, with 10 bases separating them. This CDR3 has 12 amino acids.

This chain connects TRBV28 to TRBJ1-1; D not resolved. The CDR3 runs to 14 residues. V lost 4 bases, J lost 2 bases, and 11 bases lay in between. Germline CDR1 reads MDHEN; CDR2 reads SYDVKM. The CDR3 DNA reads TGTGCCAGCAGTTCTCCGACACCAAACACTGAAGCTTTCTTT. Translation gives CASSSPTPNTEAFF.

This clone was observed a handful of times. This sequence joins TRBV5-4 and TRBJ2-7; TRBD1 matches at 7 bases. This CDR3 is 15 amino acids long. Germline-derived CDR1 and CDR2 are SGHNT and YYREEE (reference sequence). The trim removed 3 bases at V and 2 bases at J, leaving 8 bases unmatched. CDR3 sequence: CASSSQTGFTYEQYF. The CDR3 DNA sequence: TGTGCCAGCAGCTCCCAGACAGGGTTCACCTACGAGCAGTACTTC.

The chain carries TRBV3-1 (or the pseudogene TRBV3-2) and TRBJ1-1; D ambiguous. The CDR3 loop spans 13 amino acids. Germline-derived CDR1 and CDR2 are LGHDT and YNNKEL (reference sequence). V was shortened by 1 base and J by 4 bases, with 7 bases between the two germline ends. CDR3 residues: CASSQGLATEAFF. The CDR3 nucleotides read TGTGCCAGCAGCCAAGGTCTAGCCACTGAAGCTTTCTTT.

The chain has TRBV12-3 or TRBV12-4 and TRBJ1-2; 7 nucleotides align to TRBD1. V lost 7 bases and J lost 5; bases outside the gene matches: 7. The CDR3 is 13 amino acids. The CDR3 region has the DNA TGTGCCAGCAACATACCAGGGGGATATGGCTACACCTTC. Translation: CASNIPGGYGYTF.

The J gene is TRBJ2-3, the V gene TRBV5-1; D perhaps matches TRBD1 (6 bases). Germline V gene lookup returns CDR1 SGHRS and CDR2 YFSETQ. The ends were cut back, 0 bases at V and 1 base at J, with 15 bases in the middle. The CDR3 runs to 17 residues. CDR3 sequence reads: CASSLDGTPEGTDTQYF. CDR3 in DNA: TGCGCCAGCAGCTTGGACGGGACACCTGAGGGCACAGATACGCAGTATTTT. The whole variable domain, remainder taken from reference TRBV5-1 and TRBJ2-3, is KAGVTQTPRYLIKTRGQQVTLSCSPISGHRSVSWYQQTPGQGLQFLFEYFSETQRNKGNFPGRFSGRQFSNSRSEMNVSTLELGDSALYLCASSLDGTPEGTDTQYFGPGTRLTVL.

The rearrangement joins TRBV20-1 to TRBJ2-1; 9 bases map to TRBD2. The CDR3 runs to 14 residues. V shed 3 bases, J shed 4 bases, and the junction held 4 bases outside the gene matches. Germline CDR1 is DFQATT and CDR2 is SNEGSKA (reference sequence). The CDR3 here is CSASGSGSYNEQFF. In DNA form, the CDR3 reads TGCAGTGCTAGTGGTAGCGGGAGTTACAATGAGCAGTTCTTC.

The chain has TRBV2 and TRBJ2-5; 7 bases match TRBD2. The junction had 3 bases not matched to a gene; V was cut back by 3 bases and J by 11 bases. This CDR3 spans 11 amino acids. Per germline, CDR1 SNHLY and CDR2 FYNNEI. CDR3 sequence (DNA): TGTGCCAGCAGTGATGGGGGGGGGCAGTACTTC. Translating gives CASSDGGGQYF.

This chain uses TRBV19 with TRBJ2-2; D is possibly TRBD2 (6 bases). V lost 4 bases to trimming and J lost 5 bases, with 14 bases between them. This CDR3 is 15 amino acids long. Per germline, CDR1 LNHDA and CDR2 SQIVND (reference sequence). The CDR3 DNA follows: TGTGCCAGTAGTAGAATGGGGGGAAGTACCGGGGAGCTGTTTTTT. It codes for CASSRMGGSTGELFF.

This rearrangement joins TRBV11-2 to TRBJ2-1, with D hard to call. V was pared by 2 bases and J by 0 bases, with 8 bases between. Germline CDR1 reads SGHAT; CDR2 reads FQNNGV. The length of the CDR3 is 15 residues. The CDR3 reads CASSLLRSSYNEQFF. CDR3 DNA sequence: TGTGCCAGCAGCTTATTACGGAGCTCCTACAATGAGCAGTTCTTC.

The V call is TRBV19, the J call TRBJ2-7; 7 bases align to TRBD1. The CDR3 covers 14 residues. V lost 4 bases, J lost 0 bases, and 3 bases stayed unmatched. CDR1 is LNHDA, CDR2 SQIVND, per germline (reference sequence). Here the CDR3 reads CASSTGTVSYEQYF. The CDR3 region has the DNA TGTGCCAGTAGTACCGGGACAGTCTCCTACGAGCAGTACTTC.

V usage is TRBV5-1 and J usage is TRBJ1-2; 7 nucleotides line up with TRBD1. The germline V gene has CDR1 SGHRS and CDR2 YFSETQ. V gave up 1 base and J gave up 8 bases; unmatched junction bases: 11. The CDR3 sequence is 15 residues long. For the CDR3, the DNA is TGCGCCAGCAGCTTGTCTTCCGGACAGGTCGCGGGCTACACCTTC. Translation gives CASSLSSGQVAGYTF.

V gene TRBV7-2 combines with J gene TRBJ1-3, with D tentatively TRBD1 (5 bases). The V end lost 5 bases, the J end lost 6 bases, and 14 bases lay between the germline ends. Germline-derived CDR1 and CDR2 are SGHTA and FQGNSA. The CDR3 sequence is 14 residues long. The CDR3 sequence: CASSPRQPENTIYF. CDR3 nucleotides: TGTGCCAGCAGCCCTAGACAGCCCGAAAACACCATATATTTT.

This chain connects TRBV27 to TRBJ1-2; D is possibly TRBD1 (6 bases). This CDR3 contains 16 residues. V lost 3 bases and J 5 bases, leaving 19 bases between the germline ends. The germline CDR1 and CDR2 sequences are MNHEY and SMNVEV (reference sequence). As DNA, the CDR3 is TGTGCCAGCAGTTTTATTACAGGGTCGCACTTTTATGGCTACACCTTC. Translating gives CASSFITGSHFYGYTF.